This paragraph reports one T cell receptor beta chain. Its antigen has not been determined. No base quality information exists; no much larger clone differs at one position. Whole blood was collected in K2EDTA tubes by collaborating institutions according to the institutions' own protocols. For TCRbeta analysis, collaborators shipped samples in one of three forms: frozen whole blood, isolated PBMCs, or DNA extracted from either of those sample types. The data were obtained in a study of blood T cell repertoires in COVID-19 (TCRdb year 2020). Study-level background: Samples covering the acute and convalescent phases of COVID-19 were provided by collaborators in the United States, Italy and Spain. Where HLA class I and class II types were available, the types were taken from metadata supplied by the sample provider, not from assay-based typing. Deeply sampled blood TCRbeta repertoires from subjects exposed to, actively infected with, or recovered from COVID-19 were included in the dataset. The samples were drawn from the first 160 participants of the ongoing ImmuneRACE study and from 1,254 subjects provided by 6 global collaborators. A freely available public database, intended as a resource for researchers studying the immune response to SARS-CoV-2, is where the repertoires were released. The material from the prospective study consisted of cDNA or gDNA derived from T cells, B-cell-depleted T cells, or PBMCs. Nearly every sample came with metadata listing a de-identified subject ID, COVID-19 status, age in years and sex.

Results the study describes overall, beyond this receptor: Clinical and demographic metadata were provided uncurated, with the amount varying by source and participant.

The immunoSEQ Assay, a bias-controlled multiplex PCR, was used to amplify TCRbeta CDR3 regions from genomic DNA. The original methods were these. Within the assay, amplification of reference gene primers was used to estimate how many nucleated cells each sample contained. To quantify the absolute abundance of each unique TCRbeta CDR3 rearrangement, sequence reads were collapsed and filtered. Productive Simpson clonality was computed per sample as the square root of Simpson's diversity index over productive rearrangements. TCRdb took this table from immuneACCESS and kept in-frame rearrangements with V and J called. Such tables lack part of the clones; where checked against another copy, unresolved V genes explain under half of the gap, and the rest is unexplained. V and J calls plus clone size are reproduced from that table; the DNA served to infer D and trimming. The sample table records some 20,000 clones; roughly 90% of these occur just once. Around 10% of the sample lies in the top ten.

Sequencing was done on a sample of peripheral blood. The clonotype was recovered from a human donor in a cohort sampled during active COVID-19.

The nucleotide sequence reads as follows: TGTGCCACCAGCCCGGGACAAGCAAATTTGCACCCCTACGAGCAGTACTTC. The encoded protein is CATSPGQANLHPYEQYF. The chain joins TRBV15 to TRBJ2-7; TRBD1 is perhaps the D gene, given 6 matching bases. The V end loses 5 bases and the J end loses 2 bases, and a stretch of 22 bases separates them. The CDR3 numbers 17 residues from cysteine through phenylalanine. The only DNA kept is the CDR3, 51 bases in frame from the first base. The germline V gene encodes CDR1 LNHNV and CDR2 YYDKDF (reference sequence).